The clone carrying this T cell receptor (beta chain) was observed a few times. Its specificity is unknown. The data are from a study of cytomegalovirus exposure and HLA in healthy donors. General observations from the study: The HLA-A and HLA-B alleles of most subjects were reportedly predicted accurately from TCR beta sequences. Analysis performed later found around 15,000 TCR beta sequences associated with HLA alleles at 0.05 false discovery rate.

This CDR3 region has 16 residues. The V gene's germline CDR1 is SEHNR and CDR2 FQNEAQ (reference sequence). Trimming at V came to 6 bases and at J to 9 bases, leaving 14 bases not matched to a gene. Amplification used 60 Vbeta primers and 13 Jbeta primers. Profiling relied on immunoSEQ multiplex PCR, and the TCRdb table lists in-frame clones only, not all of them. Here the sample spans some 44,000 clones, about nine tenths being singletons. The rearrangement uses TRBV7-9 and TRBJ2-1; 10 nucleotides line up with TRBD2. This receptor was obtained from a woman aged 40 to 50 in good health and CMV-seropositive. Sequencing input: PBMCs. Here the CDR3 reads CASSFVPGLAVVEQFF. CDR3 DNA sequence: TGTGCCAGCAGTTTCGTCCCCGGACTAGCGGTCGTTGAGCAGTTCTTC. Full variable domain (missing parts from reference TRBV7-9 and TRBJ2-1): DTGVSQNPRHKITKRGQNVTFRCDPISEHNRLYWYRQTLGQGPEFLTYFQNEAQLEKSRLLSDRFSAERPKGSFSTLEIQRTEQGDSAMYLCASSFVPGLAVVEQFFGPGTRLTVL.